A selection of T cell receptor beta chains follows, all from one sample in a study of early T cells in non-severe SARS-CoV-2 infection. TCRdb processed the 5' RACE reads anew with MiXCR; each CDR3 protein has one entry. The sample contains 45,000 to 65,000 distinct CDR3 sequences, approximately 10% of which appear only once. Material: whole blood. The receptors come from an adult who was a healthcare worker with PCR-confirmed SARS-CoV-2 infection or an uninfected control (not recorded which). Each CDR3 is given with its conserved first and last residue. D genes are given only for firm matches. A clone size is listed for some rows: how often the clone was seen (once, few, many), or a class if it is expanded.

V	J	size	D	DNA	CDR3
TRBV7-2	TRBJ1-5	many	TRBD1	TGTGCCAGCAGCTTAGGTACAGGGGTAGGGAATCAGCCCCAGCATTTT	CASSLGTGVGNQPQHF
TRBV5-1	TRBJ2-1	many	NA	TGCGCCAGCAGCTTGGGGCTTCGAGGGGAAAATGAGCAGTTCTTC	CASSLGLRGENEQFF
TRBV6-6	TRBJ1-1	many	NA	TGTGCCAGCGAGGGGAACACTGAAGCTTTCTTT	CASEGNTEAFF
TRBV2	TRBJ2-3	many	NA	TGTGCCTCTACCCTTCGGGCGGGAACCTCCACAGATACGCAGTATTTT	CASTLRAGTSTDTQYF
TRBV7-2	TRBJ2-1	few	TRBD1	TGTGCCAGCACTCCTCGCCTGGGGACAGGGACCAATGAGCAGTTCTTC	CASTPRLGTGTNEQFF
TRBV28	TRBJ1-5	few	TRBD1	TGTGCCAGCAGTTTAACCACAGGGGAGGGTCAGCCCCAGCATTTT	CASSLTTGEGQPQHF
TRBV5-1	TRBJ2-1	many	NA	TGCGCCAGCAGCGGGACACTCAATGAGCAGTTCTTC	CASSGTLNEQFF
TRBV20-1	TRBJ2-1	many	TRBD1	TGCAGTGCCCTGGGACAGGGGGGCAATGAGCAGTTCTTC	CSALGQGGNEQFF
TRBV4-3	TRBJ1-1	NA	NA	TGCGCCAGTCAAGATGAGGAGAACACTGAAGCTTTCTTT	CASQDEENTEAFF
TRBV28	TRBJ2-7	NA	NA	TGTGCCAGCAGTGGTCCGGACAGTCCCGAGCAGTACTTC	CASSGPDSPEQYF
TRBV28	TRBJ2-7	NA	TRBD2	TGTGCCAGCAGCCCGACTAGCGGGAGCCCATACGAGCAGTACTTC	CASSPTSGSPYEQYF
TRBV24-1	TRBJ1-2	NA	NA	TGTGCCACCAGTGCGGGGACAGGCTACACCTTC	CATSAGTGYTF
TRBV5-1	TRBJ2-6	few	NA	TGCGCCAGCAGGGGACCTAGCTCTGGGGCCAACGTCCTGACTTTC	CASRGPSSGANVLTF
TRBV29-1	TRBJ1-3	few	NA	TGCAGCGTTGGTCCGAGCTCTGGAAACACCATATATTTT	CSVGPSSGNTIYF
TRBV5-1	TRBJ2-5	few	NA	TGCGCCAGCAGCTTGCCCCGGAACGAACAGCCGCACCAAGAGACCCAGTACTTC	CASSLPRNEQPHQETQYF
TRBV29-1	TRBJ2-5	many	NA	TGCAGCGTTGAAGTCCACCTCCGACGGTCCCAAGAGACCCAGTACTTC	CSVEVHLRRSQETQYF
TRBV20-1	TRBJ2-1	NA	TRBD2	TGCAGTGCTAGGACTAGCGGGGGCAATGAGCAGTTCTTC	CSARTSGGNEQFF
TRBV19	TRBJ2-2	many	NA	TGTGCCAGTAGTCGGGACCCTAGAGGGGCCGGGGAGCTGTTTTTT	CASSRDPRGAGELFF
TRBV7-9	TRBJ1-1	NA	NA	TGTGCCAGCAGCTCCGACTCGCTGGAGGCTTTCTTT	CASSSDSLEAFF
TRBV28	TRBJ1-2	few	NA	TGTGCCTGCCGATCTTTCTATGGCTACACCTTC	CACRSFYGYTF
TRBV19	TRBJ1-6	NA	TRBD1	TGTGCCAGTAGCCGACAGGGACCAGGATCACCCCTCCACTTT	CASSRQGPGSPLHF
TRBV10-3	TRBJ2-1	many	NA	TGTGCCATCAGCCCCACTAGTGGAGAAGGATACATTTACAATGAGCAGTTCTTC	CAISPTSGEGYIYNEQFF